The 29 T cell receptor beta chains below were found in one sample sequenced in a study of cytomegalovirus exposure and HLA in healthy donors. It was with 60 Vbeta and 13 Jbeta primers that the PCR ran. Clones were sequenced by immunoSEQ multiplex PCR, and TCRdb holds only the in-frame ones, with some missing. The sample contains under 130,000 clones, over 9.5% of which appear only once. The sample comprised PBMCs. These receptors were taken from a man in his forties or fifties in good health and CMV-seropositive.

CDR3 sequence reads: CASSLLGQGAPTEAFF. Written as DNA, the CDR3 is TGTGCCAGCAGCCTGCTGGGACAGGGGGCGCCGACTGAAGCTTTCTTT. V and J are TRBV7-6 and TRBJ1-1; TRBD1 aligns across 12 bases. Germline CDR1 is SGHVS and CDR2 is FNYEAQ. This CDR3 has 16 amino acids. The trim removed 5 bases at V and 5 bases at J, leaving 9 bases unmatched.

In this sample, this clone turned up a few times. This chain links TRBV11-2 with TRBJ2-7; TRBD1 matches at 8 bases. V lost 5 bases, J lost 4 bases, and 13 bases stayed unmatched. The CDR3 is made up of 16 amino acids. Germline CDR1 and CDR2: SGHAT and FQNNGV. The chain's CDR3 is CASSLFTEDRAYEQYF. The CDR3 coding sequence is TGTGCCAGCAGCCTCTTCACTGAGGACAGGGCATACGAGCAGTACTTC.

This clone appeared a few times. The chain joins TRBV7-3 to TRBJ2-2, with TRBD2 matching over 10 bases. V dropped 1 base and J dropped 6; count of bases not matched to a gene: 2. The CDR3 extends over 15 amino acids. Germline V gene lookup returns CDR1 SGHTA and CDR2 FQGTGA. As DNA, the CDR3 is TGTGCCAGCAGCTTAATAGCGGGAGGAGCCGGGGAGCTGTTTTTT. This translates into CASSLIAGGAGELFF. The variable domain in full, completed from reference TRBV7-3 and TRBJ2-2, reads GAGVSQTPSNKVTEKGKYVELRCDPISGHTALYWYRQSLGQGPEFLIYFQGTGAADDSGLPNDRFFAVRPEGSVSTLKIQRTERGDSAVYLCASSLIAGGAGELFFGEGSRLTVL.

This chain joins TRBV6-5 and TRBJ2-7; tentatively, D is TRBD1 (5 bases). V gave up 0 bases and J gave up 0 bases, with 9 bases separating them. The CDR3 has 15 residues. The germline V gene encodes CDR1 MNHEY and CDR2 SVGAGI. DNA for the CDR3: TGTGCCAGCAGTTACTCGATCAGGGCCTCCTACGAGCAGTACTTC. This encodes CASSYSIRASYEQYF.

J is TRBJ2-4 and V is TRBV19; 11 bases map to TRBD1. The length of the CDR3 is 15 residues. Germline V gene lookup returns CDR1 LNHDA and CDR2 SQIVND (reference sequence). V lost 4 bases and J lost 7; bases outside the gene matches: 6. CDR3 region: CASSTGQGASNIQYF. CDR3 DNA: TGTGCCAGTAGTACCGGACAGGGGGCGAGTAACATTCAGTACTTC.

This chain uses TRBV6-6 with TRBJ1-5; D remains unclear. The CDR3 consists of 12 residues. In germline, CDR1 is MNHNY, CDR2 SVGAGI (reference sequence). Between the trimmed V and J ends, which lost 2 bases and 7 bases, there was a span of 6 bases. The CDR3 reads CASSYGDQPQHF. The CDR3 nucleotides are TGTGCCAGCAGTTACGGAGACCAGCCCCAGCATTTT.

The table lists this clone with a few counts. The rearrangement joins TRBV28 to TRBJ2-3, with D possibly being TRBD2 (5 bases). The CDR3 loop spans 16 amino acids. Trimming removed 6 bases at V and 1 base at J, with 17 bases between. Looked up from germline, CDR1 is MDHEN and CDR2 is SYDVKM. The CDR3 DNA sequence: TGTGCCAGCAGCCCTTCAAGTGCGGGTCGCACAGATACGCAGTATTTT. Encoded protein: CASSPSSAGRTDTQYF.

The chain recombines TRBV7-2 with TRBJ2-5; D remains unclear. Between the trimmed V and J ends, which lost 3 bases and 4 bases, there was a span of 3 bases. CDR1 and CDR2 (germline): SGHTA, FQGNSA. The CDR3 loop spans 11 amino acids. CDR3 bases: TGTGCCAGCAGCTTCCGAGAGACCCAGTACTTC. Protein product: CASSFRETQYF. Full variable domain (remainder filled in from reference TRBV7-2 and TRBJ2-5): GAGVSQSPSNKVTEKGKDVELRCDPISGHTALYWYRQSLGQGLEFLIYFQGNSAPDKSGLPSDRFSAERTGGSVSTLTIQRTQQEDSAVYLCASSFRETQYFGPGTRLLVL.

Here the CDR3 reads CASSPAGQGGDTQYF. The DNA of the CDR3 is TGTGCCAGCAGCCCCGCGGGACAGGGAGGAGATACGCAGTATTTT. V and J are TRBV11-2 and TRBJ2-3, with 9 positions matching TRBD1. The J segment lost 5 bases and the V segment lost 5 bases, leaving 8 bases of the junction unmatched. This CDR3 is 15 amino acids long. The V gene's germline CDR1 is SGHAT and CDR2 FQNNGV. The entire variable domain, with the rest obtained from reference TRBV11-2 and TRBJ2-3, is as follows: EAGVAQSPRYKIIEKRQSVAFWCNPISGHATLYWYQQILGQGPKLLIQFQNNGVVDDSQLPKDRFSAERLKGVDSTLKIQPAKLEDSAVYLCASSPAGQGGDTQYFGPGTRLTVL.

The chain combines TRBV27 with TRBJ2-1; D may be TRBD2 (5 bases). V dropped 6 bases and J dropped 0 bases, with 21 bases sitting between them. Germline loops: CDR1 MNHEY, CDR2 SMNVEV (reference sequence). The CDR3 is 18 residues long. CDR3 in amino acids: CASRLEALSGASYNEQFF. Here the CDR3 DNA reads TGTGCCAGCAGGCTGGAAGCCCTCAGCGGCGCCTCCTACAATGAGCAGTTCTTC.

There are many counts of this clone. The chain combines TRBV9 with TRBJ1-4; no reliable D call. The CDR3 loop spans 13 amino acids. V dropped 4 bases and J dropped 2 bases, with 6 bases sitting between them. CDR1 is SGDLS, CDR2 YYNGEE, per germline. This CDR3 is CASSRDTNEKLFF. The CDR3 nucleotides read TGTGCCAGCAGCCGGGATACTAATGAAAAACTGTTTTTT.

The chain combines TRBV9 with TRBJ2-3; D call uncertain. Trimming pared 4 bases from V and 3 bases from J, leaving 9 bases between. This CDR3 spans 13 amino acids. The germline CDR1 and CDR2 sequences are SGDLS and YYNGEE. CDR3 protein: CASSPSGTDTQYF. The CDR3 region has the DNA TGTGCCAGCAGCCCCTCAGGAACAGATACGCAGTATTTT.

The gene calls are TRBV18 and TRBJ1-1, with TRBD1 identical over 8 bases. The CDR3 loop spans 14 amino acids. V lost 6 bases, J lost 1 base, and 4 bases stayed unmatched. Germline CDR1 and CDR2: KGHSH and LQKENI. This chain's CDR3 is CASSPGQANTEAFF. The CDR3 nucleotides are TGTGCCAGCTCCCCGGGACAGGCGAACACTGAAGCTTTCTTT.

The chain uses TRBV27 and TRBJ2-5; D perhaps matches TRBD1 (5 bases). This CDR3 has 14 amino acids. Germline loops: CDR1 MNHEY, CDR2 SMNVEV (reference sequence). Trimming stripped 0 bases from V and 5 bases from J, with 10 bases between. The CDR3 DNA is TGTGCCAGCAGTTTATCGGGGCTCCGGGAGACCCAGTACTTC. Protein product: CASSLSGLRETQYF.

This clone occurred a few times. The rearrangement links TRBV7-9 to TRBJ2-1; TRBD2 might be the D (6 bases). The CDR3 is made up of 17 amino acids. Germline CDR1 is SEHNR and CDR2 is FQNEAQ (reference sequence). Trimming took off 2 bases at V and 2 bases at J, with 16 bases between the two ends. CDR3 sequence reads: CASSLIPRTTTYNEQFF. DNA for the CDR3: TGTGCCAGCAGCTTAATTCCTCGGACTACCACCTACAATGAGCAGTTCTTC.

This chain joins TRBV30 and TRBJ2-7, with TRBD2 matching over 12 bases. This CDR3 region has 12 residues. CDR1 and CDR2 from the germline V gene are GTSNPN and SVGIG (reference sequence). Losses at the gene ends were 7 bases for V and 4 bases for J; bases not matched to a gene: 2. The DNA for the CDR3 is TGTGCCTCAACTAGCGGGGGGTACGAGCAGTACTTC. Its translation: CASTSGGYEQYF.

The chain is built from TRBV6-4 and TRBJ2-5; TRBD1 agrees at 8 bases. The V segment lost 3 bases and the J segment 4 bases; nucleotides outside the gene matches: 1. This CDR3 contains 13 residues. The germline gives CDR1 MRHNA, CDR2 SNTAGT. CDR3 coding DNA: TGTGCCAGCAGTGAACAGGGGGGAGAGACCCAGTACTTC. This codes for CASSEQGGETQYF.

This clone was found a few times. The chain uses TRBV7-9 and TRBJ2-1; D gene ambiguous. Germline V gives CDR1 SEHNR, CDR2 FQNEAQ (reference sequence). The CDR3 loop spans 13 amino acids. Trimming took 8 bases from V and 5 from J, leaving 13 bases between them. The CDR3 coding sequence is TGTGCCAGCCCCTCCCGAGCGAACAATGAGCAGTTCTTC. This encodes CASPSRANNEQFF.

This chain connects TRBV4-1 to TRBJ2-7; 12 nucleotides line up with TRBD2. Germline V gene data show CDR1 as MGHRA and CDR2 as YSYEKL. The V gene end was trimmed by 4 bases and the J gene end by 3 bases; junction bases not matched to a gene: 4. The CDR3 has 15 residues. Here the CDR3 reads CASSLGLAGIYEQYF. As DNA, the CDR3 is TGCGCCAGCAGCCTTGGACTAGCGGGAATCTACGAGCAGTACTTC.

The chain uses TRBV5-1 and TRBJ2-7; TRBD1 might be the D (5 bases). The V end was cut by 0 bases, the J end by 0 bases, with 10 bases between. The germline V gene has CDR1 SGHRS and CDR2 YFSETQ. The CDR3 is 15 residues long. CDR3 DNA: TGCGCCAGCAGCTTGGATGTGACAGCCTCCTACGAGCAGTACTTC. Translated, it gives CASSLDVTASYEQYF.

This sequence joins TRBV29-1 and TRBJ2-1; 8 nucleotides align to TRBD2. The CDR3 covers 16 residues. CDR1 is SQVTM and CDR2 is ANQGSEA in the germline V gene. Germline trimming cut 5 bases from V and 3 bases from J; bases unmatched to any gene: 12. Here the CDR3 reads CSVQSAGERIYNEQFF. The CDR3, as DNA: TGCAGCGTTCAGTCAGCGGGAGAGAGGATCTACAATGAGCAGTTCTTC.

V and J are TRBV7-9 and TRBJ2-3; 10 nucleotides align to TRBD2. J lost 2 bases, V lost 3 bases, and 11 bases had no gene match. The germline CDR1 and CDR2 sequences are SEHNR and FQNEAQ (reference sequence). The length of the CDR3 is 18 residues. Here the CDR3 DNA reads TGTGCCAGCAGCTTCCGTTTACCGCTAGCGGGAGTCACAGATACGCAGTATTTT. This sequence encodes CASSFRLPLAGVTDTQYF.

The V gene is TRBV7-9, the J gene TRBJ1-4, with D possibly being TRBD1 (5 bases). The V gene lost 3 bases and the J gene lost 4 bases, with 12 bases spanning the gap. The CDR3 sequence is 15 residues long. In germline, CDR1 is SEHNR, CDR2 FQNEAQ (reference sequence). DNA of the CDR3: TGTGCCAGCAGCTTGGTGACGGGACTTAATGAAAAACTGTTTTTT. It yields the protein CASSLVTGLNEKLFF.

This clone was counted between two and nine times. V and J are TRBV9 and TRBJ2-5; 8 bases fit TRBD2. This CDR3 comprises 16 residues. Germline CDR1 and CDR2: SGDLS and YYNGEE. J lost 2 bases, V lost 4 bases, and 10 bases had no gene match. CDR3 in DNA: TGTGCCAGCAGCCCAACGGGAGGGCCTTCTCAAGAGACCCAGTACTTC. As protein: CASSPTGGPSQETQYF.

This clone was observed a few times. The chain uses TRBV27 and TRBJ2-1; 8 positions agree with TRBD2. The CDR3 length is 15 residues. V dropped 8 bases and J dropped 0; count of bases not matched to a gene: 6. Germline V gene lookup returns CDR1 MNHEY and CDR2 SMNVEV (reference sequence). This CDR3 is CASFGSGSSYNEQFF. CDR3 nucleotides: TGTGCCAGCTTCGGGAGCGGGAGCTCCTACAATGAGCAGTTCTTC.

This clone was seen a few times. The rearrangement links TRBV5-6 to TRBJ2-4; D remains ambiguous. The V end was cut by 10 bases, the J end by 3 bases, with 14 bases between. Per the germline V gene, CDR1 is SGHDT and CDR2 is YYEEEE. The CDR3 covers 13 residues. This chain's CDR3 is CASSGFDKNIQYF. In DNA, the CDR3 is TGTGCCTCCTCGGGTTTCGACAAAAACATTCAGTACTTC.

The gene calls are TRBV30 and TRBJ1-5, with D maybe TRBD1 (5 bases). In germline, CDR1 is GTSNPN, CDR2 SVGIG (reference sequence). V lost 2 bases to trimming and J lost 2 bases, with 16 bases between them. This CDR3 region has 16 residues. The CDR3 is CAWSRVGGGGNQPQHF. The CDR3 DNA reads as TGTGCCTGGAGTCGCGTCGGGGGAGGAGGCAATCAGCCCCAGCATTTT.

The chain recombines TRBV2 with TRBJ2-1, with 7 nucleotides matching TRBD2. The CDR3 sequence is 14 residues long. V gave up 10 bases and J gave up 2 bases; unmatched junction bases: 8. Germline loops: CDR1 SNHLY, CDR2 FYNNEI. CDR3 DNA sequence: TGTGCCACCACGGGAGGAAGAGCCTACAATGAGCAGTTCTTC. This encodes CATTGGRAYNEQFF.

The chain employs TRBV7-2 and TRBJ1-5; D uncertain. The CDR3 consists of 14 residues. With 3 bases removed from V and 4 bases from J, the gap between germline ends came to 10 bases. Germline CDR1 is SGHTA and CDR2 is FQGNSA. The CDR3 bases are TGTGCCAGCAGCTTCATCGGGGAAAATCAGCCCCAGCATTTT. Its protein product is CASSFIGENQPQHF.